This T cell receptor (beta chain) was observed in a study of T-cell reconstitution after alpha-beta-depleted transplantation in children. Unique molecular identifiers were used in preparing the TCRbeta library. Each CDR3 protein gets one entry after TCRdb re-called the PCR reads with MiXCR. This table has roughly 500,000 distinct CDR3 sequences, around 12% appearing once. V was clipped by 1 base and J by 7 bases, with 10 bases between them. Germline CDR1 reads SGHVS; CDR2 reads FQNEAQ. The CDR3 loop spans 13 amino acids. Sequenced material: PBMCs from the stem cell graft donor, taken from the stem cell graft. The receptor was derived from a human donor who donated a stem cell graft to a child with combined immunodeficiency. The chain links TRBV7-8 to TRBJ1-2; D remains unclear. The CDR3, as DNA: TGTGCCAGCAGCTTAGTATCCTCTTCTGGCTACACCTTC. Its protein product is CASSLVSSSGYTF. Filled out from reference TRBV7-8 and TRBJ1-2, the complete variable domain reads GAGVSQSPRYKVAKRGQDVALRCDPISGHVSLFWYQQALGQGPEFLTYFQNEAQLDKSGLPSDRFFAERPEGSVSTLKIQRTQQEDSAVYLCASSLVSSSGYTFGSGTRLTVV.